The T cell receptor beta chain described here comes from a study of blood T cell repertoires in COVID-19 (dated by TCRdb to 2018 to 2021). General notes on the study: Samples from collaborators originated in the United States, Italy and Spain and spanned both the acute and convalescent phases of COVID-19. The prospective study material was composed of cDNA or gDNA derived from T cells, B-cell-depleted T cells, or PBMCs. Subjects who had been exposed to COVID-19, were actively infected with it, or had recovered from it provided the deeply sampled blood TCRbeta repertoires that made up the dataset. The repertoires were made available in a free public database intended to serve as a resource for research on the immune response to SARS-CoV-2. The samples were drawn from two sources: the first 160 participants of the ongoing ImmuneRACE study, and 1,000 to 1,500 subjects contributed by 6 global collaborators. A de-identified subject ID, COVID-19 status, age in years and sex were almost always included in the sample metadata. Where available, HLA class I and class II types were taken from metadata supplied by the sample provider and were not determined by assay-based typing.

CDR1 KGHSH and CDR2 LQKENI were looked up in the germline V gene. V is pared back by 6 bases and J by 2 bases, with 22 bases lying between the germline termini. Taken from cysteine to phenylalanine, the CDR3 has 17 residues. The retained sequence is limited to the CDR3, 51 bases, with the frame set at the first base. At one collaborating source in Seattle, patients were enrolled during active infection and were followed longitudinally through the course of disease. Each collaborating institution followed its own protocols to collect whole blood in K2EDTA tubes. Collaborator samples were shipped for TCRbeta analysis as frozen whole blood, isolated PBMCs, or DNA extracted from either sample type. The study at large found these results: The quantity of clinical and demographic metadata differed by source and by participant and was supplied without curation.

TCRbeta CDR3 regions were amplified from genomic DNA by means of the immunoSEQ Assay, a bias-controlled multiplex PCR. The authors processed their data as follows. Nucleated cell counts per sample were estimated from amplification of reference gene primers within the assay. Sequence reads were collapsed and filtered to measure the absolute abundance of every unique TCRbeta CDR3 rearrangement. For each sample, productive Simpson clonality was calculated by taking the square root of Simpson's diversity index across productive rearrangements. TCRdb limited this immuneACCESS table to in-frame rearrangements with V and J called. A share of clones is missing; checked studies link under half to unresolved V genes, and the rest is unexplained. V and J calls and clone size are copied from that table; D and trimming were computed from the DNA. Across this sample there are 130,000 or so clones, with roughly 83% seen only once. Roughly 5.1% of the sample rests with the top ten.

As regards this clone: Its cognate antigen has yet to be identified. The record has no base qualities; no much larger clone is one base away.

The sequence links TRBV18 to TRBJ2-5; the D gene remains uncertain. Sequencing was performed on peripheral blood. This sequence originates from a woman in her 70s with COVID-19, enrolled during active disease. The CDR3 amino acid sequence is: CASSPRLAGVTQETQYF. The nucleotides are TGTGCCAGCTCGCCCAGGCTGGCAGGCGTTACTCAAGAGACCCAGTACTTC.